The 19 T cell receptor delta chains below were found in one sample sequenced in a study of γδ T cells in repeated Plasmodium falciparum infection. Bulk repertoires came from Vgamma9/Vdelta2+ or Vdelta2-negative gammadelta T cells flow-sorted from PBMC. TCRdb redid the clone calls on the multiplex PCR reads with CATT. The table includes about 89,000 delta-chain clones, 1.4% detected once. Input material: gamma-delta T cells from blood. The receptors were sampled from a pool of human donors (malaria-infected and uninfected, not separated).

This clone has a count of ten or more. The chain couples TRDV1 to TRDJ2, with 10 bases lining up with TRDD3. J lost 1 base, V lost 0 bases, and 20 bases had no gene match. The V gene's germline CDR1 is TSWWSYY and CDR2 QGS. This CDR3 has 23 residues. The CDR3 sequence is CALGELPAWGISVARGLTAQLFF. DNA for the CDR3: TGTGCTCTTGGGGAACTTCCTGCCTGGGGGATATCGGTTGCTCGGGGTTTGACAGCACAACTCTTCTTT.

Only a few counts were recorded for this clone. A read error is the likely source, as a far larger clone sits one nucleotide away. The same CDR3 also results from other DNA sequences found in this sample. V and J are TRDV2 and TRDJ1; D unresolved. TCRdb carries no J gene annotation; the J gene was assigned here by matching the DNA with germline. V was pared by 3 bases and J by 3 bases, with 34 bases between. The germline V gene encodes CDR1 GEAIGNYY and CDR2 EKD. The CDR3 runs 21 residues. DNA of the CDR3: TGTGCCTGTGACCCCCTCGGATCAGCGCTAGCTCCGACTGAAGAAGCCGATAAACTCATCTTT. It codes for CACDPLGSALAPTEEADKLIF.

There are a few counts of this clone. A read error likely explains why the TCRdb protein, taken from a much larger clone, differs from this DNA's translation at residue 12; the protein shown is translated from the DNA. V and J are TRDV2 and TRDJ1; TRDD3 might be the D (6 bases). The J gene was not available in TCRdb and was assigned here by matching the DNA to germline segments. Germline values: CDR1 GEAIGNYY, CDR2 EKD. CDR3 length equals 19 residues. V was cut by 0 bases and J by 2 bases, with 24 bases left in between. As DNA, the CDR3 is TGTGCCTGTGACACCTTATTCGGGGGGACGTCAGTGGGGACCGATAAACTCATCTTT. Translating it yields CACDTLFGGTSVGTDKLIF.

This clone was recorded at least ten times. The chain carries TRDV1 and TRDJ1; 13 bases map to TRDD3. The J gene is absent in TCRdb and was assigned here via DNA matching to germline. J lost 7 bases, V lost 0 bases, and 8 bases had no gene match. CDR1 is TSWWSYY, CDR2 QGS, per germline. The CDR3 has 17 residues. The CDR3 region is CALGELPYWGIRCKLIF. CDR3 DNA: TGTGCTCTTGGGGAACTTCCCTACTGGGGGATACGGTGTAAACTCATCTTT.

There are many counts of this clone. J is TRDJ2 and V is TRDV1; 10 bases map to TRDD3. The CDR3 sequence is 22 residues long. CDR1 is TSWWSYY, CDR2 QGS, per germline. V was pared by 4 bases and J by 0 bases, with 20 bases of the junction left unmatched. CDR3 protein: CALGGPPRGIRRPAPLTAQLFF. The CDR3 DNA reads TGTGCTCTTGGGGGACCTCCTAGGGGGATACGCCGGCCAGCTCCTTTGACAGCACAACTCTTCTTT.

A word on this clone: TCRdb attributes to this sequence the protein of a much larger clone, which differs from the DNA translation at residue 11; a read error is likely, and the protein displayed is translated from the DNA. The rearrangement links TRDV2 to TRDJ1, with D perhaps TRDD3 (6 bases). The CDR3 is 16 amino acids. V lost 0 bases and J lost 4, with 17 bases in between. CDR1 is GEAIGNYY, CDR2 EKD, per germline. The CDR3 bases are TGTGCCTGTGACACCTTGGGGGCTCGGGGAGTCGATAAACTCATCTTT. Its translation: CACDTLGARGVDKLIF.

About this clone: TCRdb lists the protein of a much larger clone for this DNA, which differs at residue 10, so this is likely a read error; the protein given here is translated from the DNA itself. This chain connects TRDV1 to TRDJ1, with 8 bases lining up with TRDD3. TCRdb offers no J gene call, so here the DNA was matched to germline to obtain one. V was pared by 2 bases and J by 1 base, with 6 bases of the junction left unmatched. Germline V CDR1 and CDR2: TSWWSYY, QGS. The CDR3 is 16 amino acids. In DNA, the CDR3 is TGTGCTCTTGGGGAAGTGGGGATACCGTGCACCGATAAACTCATCTTT. Protein sequence: CALGEVGIPCTDKLIF.

There are a few counts of this clone. V gene TRDV1 combines with J gene TRDJ1, with a weak D call TRDD3 (8 bases). TCRdb gives no J gene; it was assigned here by matching the DNA to germline. Germline V CDR1 and CDR2: TSWWSYY, QGS. The CDR3 has 21 amino acids. Between the trimmed V and J ends, which lost 1 base and 4 bases, there was a span of 31 bases. The CDR3 DNA reads TGTGCTCTTGGGGAACCTCTTCCTATCCCTTCTGGGGGACTACTACACGATAAACTCATCTTT. It codes for CALGEPLPIPSGGLLHDKLIF.

This clone turned up a few times. It may be a read error: a sequence one base away is much more abundant. Here the CDR3 reads CALLNSAVLGDSSSWDTRQMFF. As DNA, the CDR3 is TGTGCTCTCCTGAATTCCGCCGTACTGGGGGATTCGAGCTCCTGGGACACCCGACAGATGTTTTTC. The V call is TRDV1, the J call TRDJ3; 10 nucleotides align to TRDD3. The CDR3 has 22 residues. V shed 9 bases and J 0 bases; nucleotides not matched to a gene: 20. CDR1 is TSWWSYY and CDR2 is QGS in the germline V gene.

The table lists this clone with a few counts. The TCRdb protein comes from a much larger clone and disagrees with this DNA's translation at residue 4, likely due to a read error; the protein given here is derived from the DNA. The chain links TRDV1 to TRDJ1, with 7 bases that match TRDD3. Here the J gene was assigned by germline matching of the DNA, as TCRdb has none. This CDR3 spans 21 amino acids. Germline V gives CDR1 TSWWSYY, CDR2 QGS. The CDR3 is CALRERPRYWGMVRYTDKLIF. In DNA form, the CDR3 reads TGTGCTCTTAGGGAACGTCCGAGGTACTGGGGAATGGTTCGGTACACCGATAAACTCATCTTT.

This clone was seen repeatedly, ten times or more. It is likely a read error: a sequence one base away is far more abundant. Distinct nucleotide sequences in the sample also encode this CDR3. This sequence joins TRDV1 and TRDJ1, with TRDD3 as a possible D gene (6 bases). Here the J gene was assigned by germline matching of the DNA, as TCRdb has none. This CDR3 is 20 amino acids long. Germline V lookup: CDR1 TSWWSYY, CDR2 QGS. The chain's CDR3 is CALGEPANVLHILGPDKLIF. In nucleotides, the CDR3 is TGTGCCCTTGGGGAACCAGCTAACGTCCTCCACATACTGGGTCCCGATAAACTCATCTTT.

This clone showed up many times. This chain joins TRDV2 and TRDJ1; TRDD3 is a possible D gene (6 bases). Germline values: CDR1 GEAIGNYY, CDR2 EKD. Trimming took 1 base from V and 0 from J, leaving 26 bases between them. The CDR3 extends over 20 amino acids. The CDR3 region has the DNA TGTGCCTGTGACACAATTCCCCCGGGGATCCCCTTATCTGACACCGATAAACTCATCTTT. The encoded protein is CACDTIPPGIPLSDTDKLIF.

This clone was seen only a few times. TCRdb records a much larger clone's protein for this DNA, with a difference at residue 16 that likely arises from a read error; the protein given is the translation of the DNA. This chain uses TRDV2 with TRDJ3; TRDD3 matches at 9 bases. The germline gives CDR1 GEAIGNYY, CDR2 EKD. CDR3 length equals 22 residues. The CDR3 here is CACDTVTIGDTQGSWGTRQMFF. In DNA, the CDR3 is TGTGCCTGTGACACCGTTACGATAGGGGATACGCAAGGGTCCTGGGGCACCCGACAGATGTTTTTC.

In this sample, this clone turned up a few times. This likely stems from a read error, as it lies one base from a far larger clone. Additional DNA sequences in this sample encode the identical CDR3. V gene TRDV2 combines with J gene TRDJ1; 8 bases are a match to TRDD3. TCRdb gives no J gene; it was assigned here by matching the DNA to germline. The CDR3 is 18 residues long. The V and J ends lost 3 bases and 0 bases, in that order; junction bases with no gene match: 14. Germline CDR1 and CDR2: GEAIGNYY and EKD. CDR3 region: CACDPSLLGVPYTDKLIF. DNA of the CDR3: TGTGCCTGTGACCCGAGTTTACTGGGGGTGCCGTACACCGATAAACTCATCTTT.

This clone turned up a few times. A far larger clone lies a single base away; this is likely a read error. Additional DNA sequences in this sample encode the identical CDR3. The rearrangement links TRDV1 to TRDJ1; D is perhaps TRDD2 (6 bases). The J gene is not listed in TCRdb, so it was assigned here from a DNA match to germline. Germline lookup yields CDR1 TSWWSYY and CDR2 QGS. This CDR3 is built from 15 residues. Trimming cost V 2 bases and J 4 bases, with 14 bases left between them. The CDR3 DNA reads TGTGCTCTTGGGGAAAAACATTCCTTCCACGATAAACTCATCTTT. It specifies CALGEKHSFHDKLIF.

This clone was recorded at least ten times. TCRdb's protein for this DNA is that of a much larger clone and differs from the translation at residue 9, likely a read error; the protein shown is the DNA translation. The chain has TRDV2 and TRDJ1, with a tentative D call TRDD1 (6 bases). Germline values: CDR1 GEAIGNYY, CDR2 EKD. V lost 3 bases to trimming and J lost 3 bases, with 13 bases between them. The CDR3 totals 14 residues. CDR3 coding DNA: TGTGCCTGTGACGGAATAGTTAACGCCGATAAACTCATCTTT. It codes for CACDGIVNADKLIF.

Details on this clone: TCRdb's protein, taken from a much larger clone, differs from this DNA's translation at residue 15, likely owing to a read error; the protein displayed comes from the DNA. The V gene is TRDV1; the J gene was not called; the table's D call, TRDD3, has no DNA check behind it. This CDR3 spans 16 amino acids. Germline loops: CDR1 TSWWSYY, CDR2 QGS. The DNA of the CDR3 is TGTGCTCTTGGGGAATCCTCCCGTACTGGGGGATATAAACTCACCTTT. Translating it yields CALGESSRTGGYKLTF.

This clone was detected many times. The chain carries TRDV1 and TRDJ1; tentative D call: TRDD3 (7 bases). V was pared by 3 bases and J by 7 bases, with 24 bases between. The CDR3 runs to 17 residues. Germline-derived CDR1 and CDR2 are TSWWSYY and QGS. The CDR3 bases are TGTGCTCTTGGGGATCCTGCCTTCCCCCCGACTGGGGCTAAACTCATCTTT. Translated: CALGDPAFPPTGAKLIF.

On this clone: The protein recorded in TCRdb matches a much larger clone and deviates from this DNA's translation at residue 20, suggesting a read error; the protein here is obtained by translating the DNA. The chain combines TRDV2 with TRDJ3; 11 bases agree with TRDD3. The J gene comes from matching the DNA to germline here; TCRdb lacks it. Germline V gene sequence: CDR1 GEAIGNYY, CDR2 EKD. The CDR3 is 23 amino acids. CDR3 amino acids: CACDTGDWGISRTSSWDTRRMFF. CDR3 in DNA: TGTGCCTGTGACACCGGGGACTGGGGGATATCGCGGACCAGCTCCTGGGACACCCGACGGATGTTTTTC.